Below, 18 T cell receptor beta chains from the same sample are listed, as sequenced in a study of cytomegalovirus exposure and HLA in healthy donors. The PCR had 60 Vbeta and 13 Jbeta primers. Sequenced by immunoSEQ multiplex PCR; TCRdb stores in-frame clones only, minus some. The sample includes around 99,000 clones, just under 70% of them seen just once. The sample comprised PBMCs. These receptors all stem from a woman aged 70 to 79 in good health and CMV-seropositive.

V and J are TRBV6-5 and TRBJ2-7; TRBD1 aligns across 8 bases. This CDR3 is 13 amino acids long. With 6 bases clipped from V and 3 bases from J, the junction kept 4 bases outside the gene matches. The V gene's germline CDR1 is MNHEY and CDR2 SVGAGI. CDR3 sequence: CASSRGQGYEQYF. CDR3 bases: TGTGCCAGCAGCCGTGGACAGGGCTACGAGCAGTACTTC.

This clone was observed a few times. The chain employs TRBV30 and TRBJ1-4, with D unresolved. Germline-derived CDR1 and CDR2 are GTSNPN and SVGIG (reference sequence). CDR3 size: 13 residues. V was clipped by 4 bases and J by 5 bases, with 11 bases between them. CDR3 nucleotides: TGTGCCTGGATGGGAGGCGGAAATGAAAAACTGTTTTTT. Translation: CAWMGGGNEKLFF. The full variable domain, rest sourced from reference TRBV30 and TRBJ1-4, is SQTIHQWPATLVQPVGSPLSLECTVEGTSNPNLYWYRQAAGRGLQLLFYSVGIGQISSEVPQNLSASRPQDRQFILSSKKLLLSDSGFYLCAWMGGGNEKLFFGSGTQLSVL.

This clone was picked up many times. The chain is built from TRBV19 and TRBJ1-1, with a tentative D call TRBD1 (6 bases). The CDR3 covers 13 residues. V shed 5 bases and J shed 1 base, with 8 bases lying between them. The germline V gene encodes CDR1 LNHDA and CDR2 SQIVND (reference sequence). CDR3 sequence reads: CASSQGRNTEAFF. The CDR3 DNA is TGTGCCAGTAGTCAGGGGAGGAACACTGAAGCTTTCTTT.

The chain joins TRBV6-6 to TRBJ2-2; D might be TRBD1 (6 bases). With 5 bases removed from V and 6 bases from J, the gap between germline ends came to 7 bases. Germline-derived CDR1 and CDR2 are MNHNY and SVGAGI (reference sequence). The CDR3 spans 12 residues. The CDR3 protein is CASSQGSGELFF. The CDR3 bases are TGTGCCAGCAGTCAGGGGTCCGGGGAGCTGTTTTTT.

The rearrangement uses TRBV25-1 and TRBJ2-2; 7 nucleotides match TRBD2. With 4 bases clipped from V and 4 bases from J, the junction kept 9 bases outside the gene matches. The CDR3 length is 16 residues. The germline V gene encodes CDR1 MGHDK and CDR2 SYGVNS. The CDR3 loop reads CASSARGVRGTGELFF. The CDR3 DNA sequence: TGTGCCAGCAGTGCTCGGGGGGTCCGGGGCACCGGGGAGCTGTTTTTT.

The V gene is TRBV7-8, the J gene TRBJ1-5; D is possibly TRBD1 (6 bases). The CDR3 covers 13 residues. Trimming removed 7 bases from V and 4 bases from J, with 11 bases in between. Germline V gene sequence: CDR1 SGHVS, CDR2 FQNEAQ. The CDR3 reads CASKGGVNQPQHF. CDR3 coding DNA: TGTGCCAGCAAGGGGGGGGTTAATCAGCCCCAGCATTTT.

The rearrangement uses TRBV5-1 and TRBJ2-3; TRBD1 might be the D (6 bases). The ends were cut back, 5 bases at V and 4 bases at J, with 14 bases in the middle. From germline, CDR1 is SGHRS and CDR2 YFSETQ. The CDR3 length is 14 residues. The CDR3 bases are TGCGCCAGCAGTTTAAGCACAGGGCCAGATACGCAGTATTTT. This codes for CASSLSTGPDTQYF.

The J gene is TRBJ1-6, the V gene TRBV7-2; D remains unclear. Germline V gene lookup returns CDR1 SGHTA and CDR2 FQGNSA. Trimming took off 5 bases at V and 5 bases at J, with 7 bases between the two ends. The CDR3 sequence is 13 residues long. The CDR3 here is CASSPTNNSPLHF. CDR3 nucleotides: TGTGCCAGCAGCCCGACAAATAATTCACCCCTCCACTTT.

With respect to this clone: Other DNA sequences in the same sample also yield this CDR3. The CDR3 reads CASSITGVNTEAFF. The CDR3 nucleotides read TGTGCCAGTAGTATTACAGGGGTGAACACTGAAGCTTTCTTT. The chain has TRBV19 and TRBJ1-1; 7 bases fit TRBD1. CDR3 length equals 14 residues. Trimming removed 3 bases from V and 0 bases from J; junction bases left unmatched: 1. Per the germline V gene, CDR1 is LNHDA and CDR2 is SQIVND (reference sequence).

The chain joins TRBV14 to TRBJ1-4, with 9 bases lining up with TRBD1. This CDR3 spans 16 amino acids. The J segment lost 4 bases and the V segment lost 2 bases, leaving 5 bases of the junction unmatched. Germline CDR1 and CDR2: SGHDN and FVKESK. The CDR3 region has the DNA TGTGCCAGCAGCCAACTACAGGGGGCAAGTAATGAAAAACTGTTTTTT. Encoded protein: CASSQLQGASNEKLFF.

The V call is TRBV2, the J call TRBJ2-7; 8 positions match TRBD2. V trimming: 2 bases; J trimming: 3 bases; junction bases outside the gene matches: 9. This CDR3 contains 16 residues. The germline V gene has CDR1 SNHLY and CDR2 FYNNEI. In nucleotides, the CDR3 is TGTGCCAGCAGTGAATCCCGCGCTAGCGGGCTCTACGAGCAGTACTTC. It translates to CASSESRASGLYEQYF.

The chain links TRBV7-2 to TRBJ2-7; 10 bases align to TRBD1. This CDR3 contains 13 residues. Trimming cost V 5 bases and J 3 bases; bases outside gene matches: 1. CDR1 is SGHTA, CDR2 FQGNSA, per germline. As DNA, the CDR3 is TGTGCCAGCAGCCGGGACAGGGGCTACGAGCAGTACTTC. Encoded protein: CASSRDRGYEQYF.

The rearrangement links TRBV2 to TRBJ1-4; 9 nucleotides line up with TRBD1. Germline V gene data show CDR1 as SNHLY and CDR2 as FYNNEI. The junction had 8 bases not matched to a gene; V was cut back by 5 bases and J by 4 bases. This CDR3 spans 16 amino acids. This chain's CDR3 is CASSTSPGQGNEKLFF. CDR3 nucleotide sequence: TGTGCCAGCAGTACCTCACCGGGACAGGGTAATGAAAAACTGTTTTTT.

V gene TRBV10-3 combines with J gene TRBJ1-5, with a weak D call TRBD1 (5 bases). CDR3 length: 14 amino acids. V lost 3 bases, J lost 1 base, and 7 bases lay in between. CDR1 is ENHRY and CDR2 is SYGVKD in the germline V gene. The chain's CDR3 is CAISEQVSNQPQHF. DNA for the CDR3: TGTGCCATCAGTGAACAGGTGAGCAATCAGCCCCAGCATTTT.

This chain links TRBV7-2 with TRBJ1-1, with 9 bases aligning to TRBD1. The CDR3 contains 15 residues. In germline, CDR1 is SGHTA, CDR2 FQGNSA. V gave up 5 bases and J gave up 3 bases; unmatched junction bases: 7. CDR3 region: CASSRQGGQDTEAFF. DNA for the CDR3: TGTGCCAGCAGCCGACAGGGGGGGCAGGACACTGAAGCTTTCTTT. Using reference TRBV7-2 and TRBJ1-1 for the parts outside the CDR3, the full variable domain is GAGVSQSPSNKVTEKGKDVELRCDPISGHTALYWYRQSLGQGLEFLIYFQGNSAPDKSGLPSDRFSAERTGGSVSTLTIQRTQQEDSAVYLCASSRQGGQDTEAFFGQGTRLTVV.

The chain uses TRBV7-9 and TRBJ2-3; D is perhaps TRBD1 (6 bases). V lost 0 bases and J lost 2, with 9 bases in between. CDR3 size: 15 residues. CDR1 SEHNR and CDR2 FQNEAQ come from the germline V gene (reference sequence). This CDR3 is CASSLAPGATDTQYF. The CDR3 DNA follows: TGTGCCAGCAGCTTAGCTCCAGGGGCCACAGATACGCAGTATTTT.

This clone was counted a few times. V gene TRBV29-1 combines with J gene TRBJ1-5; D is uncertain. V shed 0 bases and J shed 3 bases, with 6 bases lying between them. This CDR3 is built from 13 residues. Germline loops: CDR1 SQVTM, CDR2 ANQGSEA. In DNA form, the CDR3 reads TGCAGCGTTGAAGAACAGTACAATCAGCCCCAGCATTTT. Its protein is CSVEEQYNQPQHF.

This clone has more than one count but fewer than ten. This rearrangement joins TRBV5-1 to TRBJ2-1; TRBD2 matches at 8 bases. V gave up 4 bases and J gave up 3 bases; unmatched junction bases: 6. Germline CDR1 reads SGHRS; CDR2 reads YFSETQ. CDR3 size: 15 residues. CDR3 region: CASSLSGTSYNEQFF. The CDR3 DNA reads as TGCGCCAGCAGCCTCTCCGGGACTAGCTACAATGAGCAGTTCTTC.